The rows below give T cell receptor beta chains drawn from one sample of a study of cytomegalovirus exposure and HLA in healthy donors. Profiled with immunoSEQ multiplex PCR; TCRdb holds only in-frame clones, not every one. This sample has 150,000 to 200,000 clones; 60% to 85% occur once, and the top ten carry 3.7%. Sequenced sample: PBMCs. The source is a young man in good health and CMV-seropositive. The CDR3 runs from the conserved cysteine through the conserved F or W.

V gene	CDR3 protein
TRBV6-5	CASSYGTSGEAQYF
TRBV6-5	CASSTPGGGEQFF
TRBV4-1	CASSQTGGAYEQYF
TRBV5-1	CASSKKMGQGPQETQYF
TRBV9	CASSVGGDRGNYGYTF
TRBV9	CASSAGTTGANVLTF
TRBV7-6	CASSLASQGARIDPEAFF
TRBV7-3	CASPQSGGDSTDTQYF
TRBV15	CATSRGGESYNEQFF
TRBV19	CAADRGFHEQYF
TRBV23-1	CASTLGTAHNSPLHF
TRBV7-9	CASSLNQGQTNGYTF
TRBV7-2	CASSSGQTNQPQHF
TRBV7-2	CASSLGGTGGGNQPQHF
TRBV18	CASSPSGADTQYF
TRBV7-9	CASSSNPQGAAGYTF
TRBV28	CASETAGTGNTEAFF
TRBV6-1	CASSLSTPGGNTIYF
TRBV28	CASSVTALGSPLHF
TRBV18	CASSLSPGGTDTQYF
TRBV10-3	CAISDPGRVNTEAFF
TRBV5-8	CASSNPGTSGYNEQFF
TRBV7-6	CASSLTGEDSPLHF
TRBV7-9	CASSLSGGVSNQPQHF
TRBV7-3	CASSLTSLRNEKLFF
TRBV27	CASSSGTGGQPQHF
TRBV15	CATSRDRGSTGELFF
TRBV29-1	CSVDGQGGTGELFF
TRBV5-1	CASSLSGTGDFETQYF
TRBV9	CASSVGRSDTQYF
TRBV10-3	CAISDPDRGRYEQYF
TRBV18	CASHTPGGGGEKLFF
TRBV5-1	CASSSLQGTELFF
TRBV6-1	CASPGQGGYEQYF
TRBV6-1	CASRVSRGTGTEAFF
TRBV4-3	CASSRVQGEGGYTF
TRBV2	CASSDRGLTSTNEKLFF
TRBV29-1	CSVVAQRIYEQYF
TRBV5-1	CASRALGFPYGHTF
TRBV5-6	CASSLAKGAVGNQPQHF
TRBV19	CASSMQGLTEAFF
TRBV2	CASSDPDRQAVHTEAFF